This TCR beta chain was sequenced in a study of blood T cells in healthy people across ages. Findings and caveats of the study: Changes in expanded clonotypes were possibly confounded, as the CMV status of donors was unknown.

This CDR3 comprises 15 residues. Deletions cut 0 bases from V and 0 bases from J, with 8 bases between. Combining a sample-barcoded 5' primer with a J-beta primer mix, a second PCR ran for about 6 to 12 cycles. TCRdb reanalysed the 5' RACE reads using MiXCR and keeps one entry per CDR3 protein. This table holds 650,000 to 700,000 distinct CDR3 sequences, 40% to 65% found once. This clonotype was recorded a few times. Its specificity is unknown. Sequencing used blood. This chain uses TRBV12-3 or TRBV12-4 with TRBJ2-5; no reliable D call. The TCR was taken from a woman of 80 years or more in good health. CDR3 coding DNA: TGTGCCAGCAGTTTAGCGGGAAGATACCAAGAGACCCAGTACTTC. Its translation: CASSLAGRYQETQYF.